The subject of this entry is one T cell receptor (beta chain). Its antigen is unknown. The data are from a study of shared clonotypes between healthy human individuals. The overall study: CD4 naive and memory got three plates each, CD8 naive two, CD8 memory one.

For every subset, genomic DNA was evenly distributed across several immunoSEQ plates. Only in-frame clones appear in the TCRdb table, and some are missing; sequencing was by immunoSEQ multiplex PCR. In the table there are about 580,000 clones, roughly 98% of which are singletons. Germline lookup yields CDR1 SGHVS and CDR2 FQNEAQ. The CDR3 runs 13 residues. The ends were cut back, 2 bases at V and 4 bases at J, with 8 bases in the middle. The naive CD8 subset, CD45RO-negative cells positively selected for CCR7, excluded terminally differentiated effector memory CD45RA+ cells. Study findings and constraints: Generally, naive subsets came out with larger estimated richness than memory subsets. Few donors restricted represented genetic and exposure-history diversity.

Sequencing input: naive CD8+ T cells sorted from blood. This TCR came from a man aged 30 to 45 in good health. This chain joins TRBV7-8 and TRBJ1-1; D is unresolved. This chain's CDR3 is CASSLLLGTEAFF. CDR3 bases: TGTGCCAGCAGCTTATTATTGGGCACTGAAGCTTTCTTT.